This TCR beta chain was documented in a study of cytomegalovirus exposure and HLA in healthy donors. The CDR3 is 14 residues long. Germline V gene lookup returns CDR1 SGHRS and CDR2 YFSETQ. V was clipped by 0 bases and J by 6 bases; unmatched bases: 3. A multiplex PCR was run with 60 Vbeta primers and 13 Jbeta primers. Measured with immunoSEQ multiplex PCR; TCRdb has only the in-frame clones, and not every one. The sample records 150,000 to 200,000 clones, 80% being singletons. The sequencing input was PBMCs. The chain combines TRBV5-1 with TRBJ1-2; 9 nucleotides agree with TRBD1. The source of this sequence is a young woman in good health and CMV-seronegative. The CDR3 bases are TGCGCCAGCAGCTTGGAAGGGACAGGGAATGGCTACACCTTC. Translated, it gives CASSLEGTGNGYTF.